This is a list of T cell receptor beta chains from one sample in a study of T-cell memory formation after mild COVID-19. TCRdb reanalysed the 5' RACE reads using MiXCR and keeps one entry per CDR3 protein. The sample records approximately 290,000 distinct CDR3 sequences, approximately 19% being singletons. The sample comprised PBMCs or a T cell subset sorted from them (not recorded which). The receptors come from a young man who had mild COVID-19 (a few samples of this study predate the infection). Cell type and time point are not known. Each CDR3 is given with its conserved first and last residue. D genes are given only for firm matches. Rows give clone size only sometimes, using once, few, many, or a class for an expanded clone.

clone size,V gene,J gene,D gene,CDR3 protein,CDR3 DNA
few,TRBV7-9,TRBJ1-6,-,CASTSREGYNSPLHF,TGTGCCAGCACCTCCCGTGAGGGTTATAATTCACCCCTCCACTTT
-,TRBV6-1,TRBJ1-1,TRBD1,CASLPGQMNTEAFF,TGTGCCAGCCTTCCGGGACAGATGAACACTGAAGCTTTCTTT
-,TRBV3-1,TRBJ1-4,-,CASSQEVNEKLFF,TGTGCCAGCAGCCAAGAAGTTAATGAAAAACTGTTTTTT
few,TRBV4-3,TRBJ2-2,-,CASSPDRTANTGELFF,TGCGCCAGCAGCCCTGACAGGACTGCGAACACCGGGGAGCTGTTTTTT
few,TRBV5-1,TRBJ2-5,TRBD2,CASSFSGLWETQYF,TGCGCCAGCAGCTTTTCGGGACTATGGGAGACCCAGTACTTC
-,TRBV21-1,TRBJ2-7,-,CAGTPTYEQYF,TGTGCCGGGACCCCAACCTACGAGCAGTACTTC
-,TRBV6-5,TRBJ1-1,-,CASSYSAGLNTEAFF,TGTGCCAGCAGTTACTCAGCAGGCCTGAACACTGAAGCTTTCTTT
few,TRBV12-3/TRBV12-4,TRBJ2-1,-,CASYRSPTYNEQFF,TGTGCCAGCTACCGGTCACCCACCTACAATGAGCAGTTCTTC
-,TRBV7-2,TRBJ1-5,-,CASSFMGAGSNQPQHF,TGTGCCAGCAGCTTCATGGGGGCTGGTAGCAATCAGCCCCAGCATTTT
-,TRBV27,TRBJ2-5,TRBD2,CASSRRISGGETQYF,TGTGCCAGCAGCCGGAGGATTAGCGGGGGAGAGACCCAGTACTTC